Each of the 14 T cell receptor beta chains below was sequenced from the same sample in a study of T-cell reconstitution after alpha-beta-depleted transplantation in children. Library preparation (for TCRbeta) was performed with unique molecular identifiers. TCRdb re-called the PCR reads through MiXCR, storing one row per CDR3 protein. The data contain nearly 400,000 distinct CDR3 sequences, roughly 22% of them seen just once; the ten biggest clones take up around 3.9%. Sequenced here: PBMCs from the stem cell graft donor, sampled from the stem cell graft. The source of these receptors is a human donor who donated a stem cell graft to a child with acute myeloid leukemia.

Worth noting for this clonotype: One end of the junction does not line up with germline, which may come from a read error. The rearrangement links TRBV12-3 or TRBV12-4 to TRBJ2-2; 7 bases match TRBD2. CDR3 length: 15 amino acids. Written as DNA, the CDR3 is TGTGCCAGCCGTTTGTGGGAGGGCCGGGACGGGGAGCTGTTTTTT. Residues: CASRLWEGRDGELFF.

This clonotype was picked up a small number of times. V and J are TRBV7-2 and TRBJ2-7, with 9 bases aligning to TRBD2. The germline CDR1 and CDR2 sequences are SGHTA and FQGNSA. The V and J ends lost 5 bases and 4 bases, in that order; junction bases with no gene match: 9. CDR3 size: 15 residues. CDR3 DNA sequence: TGTGCCAGCAGCCCCAGCCGGGCGGGAGGGTACGAGCAGTACTTC. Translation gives CASSPSRAGGYEQYF.

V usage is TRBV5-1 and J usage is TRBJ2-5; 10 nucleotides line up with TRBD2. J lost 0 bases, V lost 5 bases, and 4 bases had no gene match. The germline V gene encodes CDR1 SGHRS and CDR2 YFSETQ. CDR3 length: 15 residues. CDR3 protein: CASRPSGRNQETQYF. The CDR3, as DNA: TGCGCCAGCAGACCTAGCGGGAGAAACCAAGAGACCCAGTACTTC.

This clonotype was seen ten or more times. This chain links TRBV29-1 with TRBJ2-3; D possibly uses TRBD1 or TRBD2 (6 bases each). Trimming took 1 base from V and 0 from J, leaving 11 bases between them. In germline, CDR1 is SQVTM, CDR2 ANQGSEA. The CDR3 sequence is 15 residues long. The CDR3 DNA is TGCAGCGTTGAAGTGAGGGGGACTAGCACAGATACGCAGTATTTT. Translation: CSVEVRGTSTDTQYF.

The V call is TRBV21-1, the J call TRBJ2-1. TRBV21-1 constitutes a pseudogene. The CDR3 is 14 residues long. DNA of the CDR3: TGTGCCAGCAGCAACTTCTTATCCTACAATGAGCAGTTCTTC. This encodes CASSNFLSYNEQFF.

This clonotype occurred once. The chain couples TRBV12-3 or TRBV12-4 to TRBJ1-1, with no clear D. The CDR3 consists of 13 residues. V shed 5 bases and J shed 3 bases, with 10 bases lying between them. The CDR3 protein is CASSIGPYTEAFF. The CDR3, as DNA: TGTGCCAGCAGTATAGGACCGTACACTGAAGCTTTCTTT.

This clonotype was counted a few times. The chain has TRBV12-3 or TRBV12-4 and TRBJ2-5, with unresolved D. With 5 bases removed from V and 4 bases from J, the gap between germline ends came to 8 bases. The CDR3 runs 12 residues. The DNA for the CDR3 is TGTGCCAGCAGTGTGAGGAGAGAGACCCAGTACTTC. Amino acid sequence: CASSVRRETQYF.

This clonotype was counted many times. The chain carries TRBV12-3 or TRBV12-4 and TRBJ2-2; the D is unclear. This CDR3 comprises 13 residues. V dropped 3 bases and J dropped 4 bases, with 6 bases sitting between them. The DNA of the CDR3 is TGTGCCAGCAGTTTGCTCGGCACCGGGGAGCTGTTTTTT. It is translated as CASSLLGTGELFF.

The CDR3 DNA is TGCAGTGCTAGAGTGGCAGGAACTGATACGCAGTATTTT. Protein product: CSARVAGTDTQYF. The chain couples TRBV20-1 to TRBJ2-3; no reliable D call. The CDR3 is 13 residues long. Germline assignment: CDR1 DFQATT and CDR2 SNEGSKA (reference sequence). V lost 1 base to trimming and J lost 6 bases, with 11 bases between them.

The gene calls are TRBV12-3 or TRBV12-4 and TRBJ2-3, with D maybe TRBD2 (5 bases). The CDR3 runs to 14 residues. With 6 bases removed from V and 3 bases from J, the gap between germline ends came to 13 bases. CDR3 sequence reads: CASSQIGGTDTQYF. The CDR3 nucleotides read TGTGCCAGCAGCCAAATCGGAGGTACAGATACGCAGTATTTT.

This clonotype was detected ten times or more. The chain's CDR3 is CASSELADYNEQFF. In DNA, the CDR3 is TGTGCCAGCAGTGAACTAGCGGATTACAATGAGCAGTTCTTC. The chain joins TRBV6-1 to TRBJ2-1; 7 bases align to TRBD2. Germline lookup yields CDR1 MNHNS and CDR2 SASEGT. J lost 4 bases, V lost 2 bases, and 2 bases had no gene match. The CDR3 spans 14 residues.

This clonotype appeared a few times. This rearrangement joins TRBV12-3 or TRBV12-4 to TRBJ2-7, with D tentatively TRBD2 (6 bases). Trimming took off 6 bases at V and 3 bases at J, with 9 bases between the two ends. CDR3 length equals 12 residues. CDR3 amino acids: CASRGDFYEQYF. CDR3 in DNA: TGTGCCAGCAGAGGGGACTTCTACGAGCAGTACTTC.

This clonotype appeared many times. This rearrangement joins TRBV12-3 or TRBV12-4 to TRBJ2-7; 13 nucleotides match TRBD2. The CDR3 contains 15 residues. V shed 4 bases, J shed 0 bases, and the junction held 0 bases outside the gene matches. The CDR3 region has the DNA TGTGCCAGCAGTTGGACTAGCGGGAGCTCCTACGAGCAGTACTTC. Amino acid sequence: CASSWTSGSSYEQYF.

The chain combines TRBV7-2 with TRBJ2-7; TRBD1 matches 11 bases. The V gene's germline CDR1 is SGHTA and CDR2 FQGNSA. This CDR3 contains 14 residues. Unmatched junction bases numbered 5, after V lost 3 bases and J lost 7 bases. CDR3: CASSFGTGGQEQYF. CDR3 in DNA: TGTGCCAGCAGCTTCGGGACAGGGGGTCAAGAGCAGTACTTC.